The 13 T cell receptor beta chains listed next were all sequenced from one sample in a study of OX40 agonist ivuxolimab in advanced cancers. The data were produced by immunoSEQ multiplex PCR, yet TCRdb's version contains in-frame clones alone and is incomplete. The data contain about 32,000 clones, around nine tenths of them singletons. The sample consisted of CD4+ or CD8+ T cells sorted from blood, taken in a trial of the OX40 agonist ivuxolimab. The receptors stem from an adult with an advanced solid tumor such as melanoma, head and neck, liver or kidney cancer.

In nucleotides, the CDR3 is TGTGCCAGCAGTGAAAGGTGGGGAGGACAGGGAGCCCTCTCGCGTGGCTACACCTTC. Amino acids: CASSERWGGQGALSRGYTF. The genes are TRBV2 and TRBJ1-2; 8 bases line up with TRBD1. The J segment lost 7 bases and the V segment lost 2 bases, leaving 21 bases of the junction unmatched. CDR1 is SNHLY, CDR2 FYNNEI, per germline. This CDR3 contains 19 residues.

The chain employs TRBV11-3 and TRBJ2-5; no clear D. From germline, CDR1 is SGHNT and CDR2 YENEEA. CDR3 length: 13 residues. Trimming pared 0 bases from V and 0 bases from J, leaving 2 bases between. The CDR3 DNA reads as TGTGCCAGCAGCTTAGAGTACCAAGAGACCCAGTACTTC. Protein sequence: CASSLEYQETQYF.

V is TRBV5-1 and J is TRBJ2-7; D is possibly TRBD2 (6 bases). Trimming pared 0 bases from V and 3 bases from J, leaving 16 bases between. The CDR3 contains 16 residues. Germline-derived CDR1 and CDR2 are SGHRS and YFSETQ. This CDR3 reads CASSLGGVAPYYEQYF. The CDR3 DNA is TGCGCCAGCAGCTTGGGCGGGGTCGCTCCATACTACGAGCAGTACTTC.

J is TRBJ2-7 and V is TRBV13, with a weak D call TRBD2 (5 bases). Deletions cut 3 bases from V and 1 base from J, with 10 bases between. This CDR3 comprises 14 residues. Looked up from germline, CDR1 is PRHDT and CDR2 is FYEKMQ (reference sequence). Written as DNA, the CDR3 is TGTGCCAGCAGCTTCCGGGATCGTTCCTACGAGCAGTACTTC. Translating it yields CASSFRDRSYEQYF. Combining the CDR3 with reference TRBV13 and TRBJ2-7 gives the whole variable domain AAGVIQSPRHLIKEKRETATLKCYPIPRHDTVYWYQQGPGQDPQFLISFYEKMQSDKGSIPDRFSAQQFSDYHSELNMSSLELGDSALYFCASSFRDRSYEQYFGPGTRLTVT.

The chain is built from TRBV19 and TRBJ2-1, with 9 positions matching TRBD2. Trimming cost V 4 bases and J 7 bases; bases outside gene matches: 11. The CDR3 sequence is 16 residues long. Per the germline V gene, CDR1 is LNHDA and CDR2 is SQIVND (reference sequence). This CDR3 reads CASSTYFGTSQNEQFF. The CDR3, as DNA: TGTGCCAGTAGTACCTATTTCGGGACTAGCCAAAATGAGCAGTTCTTC.

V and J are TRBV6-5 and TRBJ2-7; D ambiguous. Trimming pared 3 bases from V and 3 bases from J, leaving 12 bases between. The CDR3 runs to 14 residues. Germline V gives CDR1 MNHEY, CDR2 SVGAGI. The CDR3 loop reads CASSYNQPSYEQYF. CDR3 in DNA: TGTGCCAGCAGTTATAACCAGCCAAGCTACGAGCAGTACTTC.

In nucleotides, the CDR3 is TGTGCCAGCAGCTCCGCACCCCGGGACAGGGACATCCGCAATGAAAAACTGTTTTTT. Residues: CASSSAPRDRDIRNEKLFF. The chain is built from TRBV11-1 and TRBJ1-4; 9 nucleotides align to TRBD1. The CDR3 has 19 amino acids. CDR1 and CDR2 from the germline V gene are SGHAT and FQDESV (reference sequence). J gave up 5 bases and V 4 bases, and 17 bases lay outside the gene matches.

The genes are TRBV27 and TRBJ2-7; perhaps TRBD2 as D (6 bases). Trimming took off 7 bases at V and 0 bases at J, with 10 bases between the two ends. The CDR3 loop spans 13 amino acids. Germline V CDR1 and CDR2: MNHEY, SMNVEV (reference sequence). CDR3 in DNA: TGTGCCAGCAAGGAGGGGCTCTCCTACGAGCAGTACTTC. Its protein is CASKEGLSYEQYF.

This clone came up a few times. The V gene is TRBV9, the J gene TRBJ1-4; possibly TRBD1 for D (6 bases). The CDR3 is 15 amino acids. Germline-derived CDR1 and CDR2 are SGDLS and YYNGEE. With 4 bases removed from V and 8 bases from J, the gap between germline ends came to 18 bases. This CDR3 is CASSPGGGYGEKLFF. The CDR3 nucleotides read TGTGCCAGCAGCCCAGGAGGGGGGTATGGAGAAAAACTGTTTTTT. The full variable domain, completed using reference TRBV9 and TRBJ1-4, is DSGVTQTPKHLITATGQRVTLRCSPRSGDLSVYWYQQSLDQGLQFLIQYYNGEERAKGNILERFSAQQFPDLHSELNLSSLELGDSALYFCASSPGGGYGEKLFFGSGTQLSVL.

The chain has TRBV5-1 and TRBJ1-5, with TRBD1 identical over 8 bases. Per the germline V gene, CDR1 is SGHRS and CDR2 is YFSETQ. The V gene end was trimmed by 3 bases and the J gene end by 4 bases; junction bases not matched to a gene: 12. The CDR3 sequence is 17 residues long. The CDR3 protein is CASSWGPGGQDNQPQHF. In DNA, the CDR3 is TGCGCCAGCAGCTGGGGGCCGGGGGGACAGGATAATCAGCCCCAGCATTTT.

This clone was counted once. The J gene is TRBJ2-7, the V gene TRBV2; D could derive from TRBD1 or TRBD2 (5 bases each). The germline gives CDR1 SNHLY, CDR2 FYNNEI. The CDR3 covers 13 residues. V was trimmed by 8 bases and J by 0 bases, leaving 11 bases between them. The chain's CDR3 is CASEPGSSYEQYF. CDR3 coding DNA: TGTGCCAGCGAGCCAGGGAGCTCCTACGAGCAGTACTTC. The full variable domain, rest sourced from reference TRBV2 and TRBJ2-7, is EPEVTQTPSHQVTQMGQEVILRCVPISNHLYFYWYRQILGQKVEFLVSFYNNEISEKSEIFDDQFSVERPDGSNFTLKIRSTKLEDSAMYFCASEPGSSYEQYFGPGTRLTVT.

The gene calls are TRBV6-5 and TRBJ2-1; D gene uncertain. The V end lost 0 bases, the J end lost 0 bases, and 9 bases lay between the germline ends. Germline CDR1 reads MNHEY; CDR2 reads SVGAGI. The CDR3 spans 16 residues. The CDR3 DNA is TGTGCCAGCAGTTACTCCGTGCTAAGCTCCTACAATGAGCAGTTCTTC. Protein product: CASSYSVLSSYNEQFF.

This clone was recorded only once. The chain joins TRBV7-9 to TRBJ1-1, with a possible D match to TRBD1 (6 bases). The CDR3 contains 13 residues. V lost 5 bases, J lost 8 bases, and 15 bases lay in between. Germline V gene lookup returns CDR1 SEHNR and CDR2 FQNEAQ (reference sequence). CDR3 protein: CASSPPLDREAFF. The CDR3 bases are TGTGCCAGCAGCCCCCCCCTAGACAGGGAAGCTTTCTTT.